This entry is about one T cell receptor (beta chain). The CDR3 has 11 amino acids. The nucleotide record is missing. The germline V gene has CDR1 DFQATT and CDR2 SNEGSKA (reference sequence). This record belongs to a study of synovial regulatory T cells in juvenile arthritis. This table comes from immunoSEQ multiplex PCR, and its TCRdb copy is limited to in-frame clones, with some not included. This sample's table reports about 10,000 clones. The sequence came from a donor younger than 30 with juvenile idiopathic arthritis. The sequenced material came from Treg cells from blood. The sample's subset: remaining (HLA-DR-negative) circulating blood Treg cells. V is TRBV20-1 and J is TRBJ2-1. The CDR3 loop reads CSAGGYNEQFF.